The 29 T cell receptor beta chains presented below share a single source sample, sequenced in a study of blood T cell repertoires in COVID-19. Here immunoSEQ multiplex PCR was the method, and the copy in TCRdb shows in-frame clones only, minus some. The data show some 420,000 clones, with 80% to 90% seen just once and roughly 1.1% held by the top ten. Sequenced sample: PBMCs or T cells enriched from blood (not recorded which). The receptor source for this set is a man aged 25-45 years who had recovered from COVID-19.

The rearrangement links TRBV3-1 (or the pseudogene TRBV3-2) to TRBJ1-1, with D maybe TRBD1 (5 bases). Between the trimmed V and J ends, which lost 10 bases and 4 bases, there was a span of 19 bases. There are 14 residues in the CDR3. Germline V CDR1 and CDR2: LGHDT, YNNKEL (reference sequence). In nucleotides, the CDR3 is TGTGCCACCCGTAGGGGAGGGCTTACCACTGAAGCTTTCTTT. Protein product: CATRRGGLTTEAFF.

The chain employs TRBV5-5 and TRBJ1-2; the D is unclear. Germline-derived CDR1 and CDR2 are SGHKS and YYEKEE (reference sequence). Trimming stripped 0 bases from V and 4 bases from J, with 10 bases between. This CDR3 is 14 amino acids long. The CDR3 DNA follows: TGTGCCAGCAGCTTGGTTGCAGACTCCTATGGCTACACCTTC. Its translation is CASSLVADSYGYTF.

V and J are TRBV5-1 and TRBJ2-5; the match to TRBD2 covers 13 bases. Germline V gene lookup returns CDR1 SGHRS and CDR2 YFSETQ. This CDR3 contains 16 residues. V dropped 3 bases and J dropped 3; count of bases not matched to a gene: 5. The CDR3 protein is CASSSGLAGVKETQYF. CDR3 in DNA: TGCGCCAGCAGCTCAGGACTAGCGGGAGTAAAAGAGACCCAGTACTTC.

The chain uses TRBV4-2 and TRBJ2-7, with D possibly matching TRBD2 (7 bases). Germline V gene lookup returns CDR1 LGHNA and CDR2 YNFKEQ. V was trimmed by 4 bases and J by 0 bases, leaving 16 bases between them. This CDR3 has 16 amino acids. CDR3 bases: TGTGCCAGCAGCCCCTGGGGGGCGGGGGACTCCTACGAGCAGTACTTC. This codes for CASSPWGAGDSYEQYF.

The chain links TRBV5-4 to TRBJ2-7; 7 bases are shared with TRBD1. The J segment lost 3 bases and the V segment lost 0 bases, leaving 3 bases of the junction unmatched. Germline V gives CDR1 SGHNT, CDR2 YYREEE (reference sequence). The length of the CDR3 is 14 residues. As DNA, the CDR3 is TGTGCCAGCAGCTTGGCCGGACAGGTCTACGAGCAGTACTTC. Protein sequence: CASSLAGQVYEQYF.

Notes on this clone: This sample also contains other DNA sequences that code for the same CDR3. The V and J genes are TRBV5-1 and TRBJ2-1, with TRBD1 matching 11 bases. CDR3 length: 14 residues. Germline V CDR1 and CDR2: SGHRS, YFSETQ. After removal of 3 bases from V and 7 bases from J, the junction contained 3 bases not matched to a gene. This CDR3 is CASSSGTGGNEQFF. CDR3 DNA sequence: TGCGCCAGCAGCTCCGGGACAGGGGGTAATGAGCAGTTCTTC.

The chain carries TRBV16 and TRBJ2-7; D is possibly TRBD1 (6 bases). The length of the CDR3 is 15 residues. In germline, CDR1 is KGHSY, CDR2 FQNENV. V gave up 6 bases and J gave up 5 bases, with 20 bases separating them. The CDR3 spells CASSHRDTTANEQYF. The CDR3 nucleotides read TGTGCCAGCAGTCACCGGGACACCACCGCTAACGAGCAGTACTTC. The full variable domain, rest sourced from reference TRBV16 and TRBJ2-7, is GEEVAQTPKHLVRGEGQKAKLYCAPIKGHSYVFWYQQVLKNEFKFLISFQNENVFDETGMPKERFSAKCLPNSPCSLEIQATKLEDSAVYFCASSHRDTTANEQYFGPGTRLTVT.

This rearrangement joins TRBV6-5 to TRBJ2-5; 9 nucleotides align to TRBD1. CDR1 and CDR2 from the germline V gene are MNHEY and SVGAGI. J lost 4 bases, V lost 5 bases, and 5 bases had no gene match. This CDR3 region has 14 residues. The DNA for the CDR3 is TGTGCCAGCAGTACCGGGGACAGGGCAGAGACCCAGTACTTC. This translates into CASSTGDRAETQYF.

The rearrangement uses TRBV13 and TRBJ2-2, with a possible D match to TRBD2 (5 bases). The germline V gene encodes CDR1 PRHDT and CDR2 FYEKMQ (reference sequence). This CDR3 spans 15 amino acids. V dropped 4 bases and J dropped 4 bases, with 13 bases sitting between them. The CDR3 region is CASSSGSYGTGELFF. CDR3 bases: TGTGCCAGCAGCTCGGGGAGTTATGGCACCGGGGAGCTGTTTTTT.

The V call is TRBV5-1, the J call TRBJ2-3; perhaps TRBD1 as D (5 bases). Germline V gene lookup returns CDR1 SGHRS and CDR2 YFSETQ. V shed 0 bases and J shed 3 bases, with 14 bases lying between them. The CDR3 contains 16 residues. CDR3 in amino acids: CASSLGARGATDTQYF. The CDR3, as DNA: TGCGCCAGCAGCTTGGGGGCTAGGGGTGCGACAGATACGCAGTATTTT.

The chain is built from TRBV19 and TRBJ1-3; possibly TRBD1 for D (6 bases). Per the germline V gene, CDR1 is LNHDA and CDR2 is SQIVND (reference sequence). The CDR3 consists of 15 residues. V was shortened by 1 base and J by 4 bases, with 11 bases between the two germline ends. DNA for the CDR3: TGTGCCAGTAGTATAGTCGACAGGCTGGGAAACACCATATATTTT. Translating gives CASSIVDRLGNTIYF.

A single count supports this clone. The chain has TRBV19 and TRBJ2-2, with TRBD2 as a possible D gene (6 bases). Germline CDR1 and CDR2: LNHDA and SQIVND (reference sequence). V was trimmed by 9 bases and J by 5 bases, leaving 19 bases between them. This CDR3 has 15 amino acids. The CDR3 sequence is CASASGWSSTGELFF. The CDR3 nucleotides read TGTGCCAGCGCCAGCGGGTGGTCCTCTACCGGGGAGCTGTTTTTT.

The CDR3: CASSLEGGTDTQYF. The CDR3 DNA reads TGTGCCAGCAGCTTAGAAGGGGGAACAGATACGCAGTATTTT. This chain uses TRBV7-2 with TRBJ2-3; maybe TRBD1 (6 bases). CDR3 length equals 14 residues. V lost 1 base to trimming and J lost 3 bases, with 8 bases between them. Germline V gene sequence: CDR1 SGHTA, CDR2 FQGNSA.

The chain joins TRBV5-8 to TRBJ1-5; no firm D call. Germline V gene lookup returns CDR1 SGHTS and CDR2 YDEGEE. The CDR3 sequence is 14 residues long. V lost 1 base to trimming and J lost 2 bases, with 7 bases between them. The CDR3 DNA reads as TGTGCCAGCAGCTTGAGACAAGGCAATCAGCCCCAGCATTTT. This encodes CASSLRQGNQPQHF.

The chain is built from TRBV7-9 and TRBJ2-7, with TRBD2 matching over 12 bases. There are 15 residues in the CDR3. CDR1 is SEHNR, CDR2 FQNEAQ, per germline (reference sequence). V was clipped by 5 bases and J by 3 bases; unmatched bases: 5. In DNA form, the CDR3 reads TGTGCCAGCAGCGCCCGACTAGCGGGGGACTACGAGCAGTACTTC. Amino acids: CASSARLAGDYEQYF.

The rearrangement uses TRBV27 and TRBJ2-7, with TRBD2 matching 7 bases. J was trimmed by 0 bases and V by 6 bases; bases with no gene match: 8. The germline V gene encodes CDR1 MNHEY and CDR2 SMNVEV (reference sequence). The CDR3 extends over 15 amino acids. CDR3: CASRRGGPNSYEQYF. The CDR3 DNA sequence: TGTGCCAGCAGACGGGGAGGGCCGAACTCCTACGAGCAGTACTTC.

Here the CDR3 DNA reads TGTGCCAGCAGCCCAACGTTAGGACTAGCGGGAGAGGGTGAGCAGTTCTTC. Translation: CASSPTLGLAGEGEQFF. The chain is built from TRBV3-1 (or the pseudogene TRBV3-2) and TRBJ2-1; 13 positions match TRBD2. V trimming: 4 bases; J trimming: 9 bases; junction bases outside the gene matches: 12. The CDR3 spans 17 residues. The V gene's germline CDR1 is LGHDT and CDR2 YNNKEL (reference sequence).

The V gene is TRBV29-1, the J gene TRBJ2-1; maybe TRBD1 (5 bases). V was clipped by 2 bases and J by 4 bases, with 15 bases between them. Looked up from germline, CDR1 is SQVTM and CDR2 is ANQGSEA. The CDR3 length is 15 residues. CDR3 sequence (DNA): TGCAGCGTTGAAAGGGGCCCCAAACTATACAATGAGCAGTTCTTC. Amino acids: CSVERGPKLYNEQFF.

The rearrangement uses TRBV11-2 and TRBJ2-1; TRBD2 matches 11 bases. Germline V CDR1 and CDR2: SGHAT, FQNNGV. This CDR3 is 18 amino acids long. V trimming: 5 bases; J trimming: 1 base; junction bases outside the gene matches: 10. CDR3 region: CASSKRLAGPLSYNEQFF. For the CDR3, the DNA is TGTGCCAGCAGCAAGAGACTAGCGGGGCCTTTATCCTACAATGAGCAGTTCTTC. The full variable domain, in which reference TRBV11-2 and TRBJ2-1 provide the parts outside the CDR3, is EAGVAQSPRYKIIEKRQSVAFWCNPISGHATLYWYQQILGQGPKLLIQFQNNGVVDDSQLPKDRFSAERLKGVDSTLKIQPAKLEDSAVYLCASSKRLAGPLSYNEQFFGPGTRLTVL.

The chain couples TRBV20-1 to TRBJ2-7; 11 nucleotides line up with TRBD2. The V segment lost 3 bases and the J segment 5 bases; nucleotides outside the gene matches: 6. Germline V gene lookup returns CDR1 DFQATT and CDR2 SNEGSKA (reference sequence). This CDR3 has 14 residues. This CDR3 is CSASLAGGSHEQYF. The CDR3 coding sequence is TGCAGTGCTAGTCTAGCGGGAGGATCGCACGAGCAGTACTTC.

This rearrangement joins TRBV10-3 to TRBJ1-6, with D possibly TRBD1 on 6 matching bases. Deletions cut 10 bases from V and 7 bases from J, with 11 bases between. The CDR3 sequence is 12 residues long. The germline V gene encodes CDR1 ENHRY and CDR2 SYGVKD. The CDR3 loop is CATGHENSPLHF. In DNA, the CDR3 is TGTGCCACGGGACACGAAAATTCACCCCTCCACTTT.

About this clone: Relative to the germline gene, one junction end is altered; a read error may explain this. V usage is TRBV10-3 and J usage is TRBJ2-2; 7 nucleotides align to TRBD1. The CDR3 loop spans 16 amino acids. Germline CDR1 reads ENHRY; CDR2 reads SYGVKD. CDR3 protein: CAITEFGTANTGELFF. The CDR3 coding sequence is TGTGCCATCACTGAGTTCGGGACAGCGAACACCGGGGAGCTGTTTTTT.

The V call is TRBV29-1, the J call TRBJ1-2; 10 bases line up with TRBD1. V trimming: 4 bases; J trimming: 4 bases; junction bases outside the gene matches: 6. The CDR3 is made up of 14 amino acids. Germline-derived CDR1 and CDR2 are SQVTM and ANQGSEA. CDR3 sequence reads: CSVVPTGGSYGYTF. The DNA of the CDR3 is TGCAGCGTTGTCCCGACAGGGGGCAGCTATGGCTACACCTTC.

The table lists this clone with a few counts. V is TRBV2 and J is TRBJ2-7; D is unresolved. Germline values: CDR1 SNHLY, CDR2 FYNNEI. This CDR3 spans 11 amino acids. V gave up 2 bases and J gave up 6 bases, with 5 bases separating them. The CDR3 DNA sequence: TGTGCCAGCAGTGAATACGGCGAGCAGTACTTC. This encodes CASSEYGEQYF.

This clone was recorded only once. This chain links TRBV24-1 with TRBJ2-3; 13 positions match TRBD2. Germline CDR1 is KGHDR and CDR2 is SFDVKD. The CDR3 sequence is 16 residues long. V trimming: 4 bases; J trimming: 7 bases; junction bases outside the gene matches: 7. The CDR3 DNA reads TGTGCCACCAGTGACTCCGGACTAGCGGGAGCTAATACGCAGTATTTT. Translation gives CATSDSGLAGANTQYF.

V is TRBV9 and J is TRBJ2-1; tentatively, D is TRBD2 (5 bases). V shed 0 bases and J shed 7 bases, with 20 bases lying between them. CDR1 and CDR2 (germline): SGDLS, YYNGEE. This CDR3 comprises 17 residues. This CDR3 reads CASSVVSDTVVGNEQFF. The DNA of the CDR3 is TGTGCCAGCAGCGTAGTTAGCGACACCGTAGTTGGGAATGAGCAGTTCTTC.

The chain joins TRBV7-2 to TRBJ2-2; D is unclear. The germline gives CDR1 SGHTA, CDR2 FQGNSA. CDR3 length: 15 amino acids. With 5 bases removed from V and 3 bases from J, the gap between germline ends came to 13 bases. CDR3 sequence: CASSARLGYTGELFF. The CDR3 DNA reads TGTGCCAGCAGCGCGAGACTTGGCTACACCGGGGAGCTGTTTTTT.

V is TRBV28 and J is TRBJ1-2; D unclear. Germline values: CDR1 MDHEN, CDR2 SYDVKM. This CDR3 has 13 amino acids. The V end was cut by 6 bases, the J end by 5 bases, with 13 bases between. The CDR3 region is CASSTPLVYGYTF. The CDR3 nucleotides read TGTGCCAGCAGCACCCCCCTAGTTTATGGCTACACCTTC.

V usage is TRBV7-8 and J usage is TRBJ2-1, with D perhaps matching TRBD2 (6 bases). The V gene lost 3 bases and the J gene lost 3 bases, with 9 bases spanning the gap. The CDR3 length is 14 residues. Germline assignment: CDR1 SGHVS and CDR2 FQNEAQ. Here the CDR3 reads CASSLTRDYNEQFF. In DNA, the CDR3 is TGTGCCAGCAGCTTGACTAGGGACTACAATGAGCAGTTCTTC. The complete variable domain, with remaining parts taken from reference TRBV7-8 and TRBJ2-1, reads GAGVSQSPRYKVAKRGQDVALRCDPISGHVSLFWYQQALGQGPEFLTYFQNEAQLDKSGLPSDRFFAERPEGSVSTLKIQRTQQEDSAVYLCASSLTRDYNEQFFGPGTRLTVL.